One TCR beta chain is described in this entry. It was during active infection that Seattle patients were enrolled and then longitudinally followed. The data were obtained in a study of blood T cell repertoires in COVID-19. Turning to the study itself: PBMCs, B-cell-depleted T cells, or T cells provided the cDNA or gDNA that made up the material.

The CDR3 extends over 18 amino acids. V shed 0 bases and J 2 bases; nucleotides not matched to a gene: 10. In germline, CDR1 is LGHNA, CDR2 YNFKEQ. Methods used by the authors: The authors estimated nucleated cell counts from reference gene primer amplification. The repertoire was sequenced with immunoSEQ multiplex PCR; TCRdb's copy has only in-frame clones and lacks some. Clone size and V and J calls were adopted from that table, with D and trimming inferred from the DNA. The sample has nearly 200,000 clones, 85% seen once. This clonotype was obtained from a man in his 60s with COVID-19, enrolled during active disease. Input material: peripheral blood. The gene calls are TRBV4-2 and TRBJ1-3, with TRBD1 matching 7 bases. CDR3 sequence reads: CASSQEGGGGRTGNTIYF. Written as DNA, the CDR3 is TGTGCCAGCAGCCAAGAAGGGGGCGGAGGGCGTACTGGAAACACCATATATTTT.